Sequencing of this TCR beta chain was carried out in a study of T cell repertoires in cytomegalovirus infection. Study overall: CMV infection and matching HLA type were both indicated by public TCR beta signatures.

This clonotype was observed a few times. The antigen remains undetermined. J lost 0 bases, V lost 0 bases, and 7 bases had no gene match. From germline, CDR1 is SGHRS and CDR2 YFSETQ. The CDR3 consists of 18 residues. Study findings and constraints: Clonotypes of TCR beta that were HLA-C-restricted and CMV-specific dominated the ex vivo response.

One entry per CDR3 protein results from TCRdb running MiXCR on the reads. The sample lists roughly 500,000 distinct CDR3 sequences, 15% to 20% occurring once. The J gene is TRBJ2-1, the V gene TRBV5-1; 9 bases agree with TRBD2. The clonotype originates from a human donor in good health (CMV status not recorded). Some clones in this sample may be carry-over from other donors' samples. Input material: CD8+ T cells from PBMCs. CDR3 nucleotides: TGCGCCAGCAGCTTGGAATGGGGACTAGCCAGCTCCTACAATGAGCAGTTCTTC. Its translation: CASSLEWGLASSYNEQFF.